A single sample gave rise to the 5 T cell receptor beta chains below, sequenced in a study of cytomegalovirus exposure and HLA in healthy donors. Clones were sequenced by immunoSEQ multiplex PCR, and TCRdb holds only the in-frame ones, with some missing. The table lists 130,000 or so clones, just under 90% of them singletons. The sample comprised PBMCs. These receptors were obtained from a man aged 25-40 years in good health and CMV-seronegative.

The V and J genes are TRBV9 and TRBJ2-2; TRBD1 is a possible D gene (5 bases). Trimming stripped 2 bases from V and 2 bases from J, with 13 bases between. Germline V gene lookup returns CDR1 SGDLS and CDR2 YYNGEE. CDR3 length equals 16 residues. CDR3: CASSVVLQANTGELFF. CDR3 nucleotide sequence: TGTGCCAGCAGCGTGGTCCTACAGGCTAACACCGGGGAGCTGTTTTTT.

The CDR3 here is CASSESATGLINQPQHF. Here the CDR3 DNA reads TGTGCCAGCAGTGAATCAGCGACAGGGTTAATCAATCAGCCCCAGCATTTT. The rearrangement joins TRBV2 to TRBJ1-5; TRBD1 aligns across 7 bases. V gave up 2 bases and J gave up 3 bases; unmatched junction bases: 10. CDR3 length equals 17 residues. The germline CDR1 and CDR2 sequences are SNHLY and FYNNEI.

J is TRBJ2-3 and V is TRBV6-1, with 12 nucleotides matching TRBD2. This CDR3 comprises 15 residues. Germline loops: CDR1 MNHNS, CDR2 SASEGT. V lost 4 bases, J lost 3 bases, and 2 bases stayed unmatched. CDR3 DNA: TGTGCCAGCAGTGGCCTAGCGGGGGGGACAGATACGCAGTATTTT. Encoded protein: CASSGLAGGTDTQYF.

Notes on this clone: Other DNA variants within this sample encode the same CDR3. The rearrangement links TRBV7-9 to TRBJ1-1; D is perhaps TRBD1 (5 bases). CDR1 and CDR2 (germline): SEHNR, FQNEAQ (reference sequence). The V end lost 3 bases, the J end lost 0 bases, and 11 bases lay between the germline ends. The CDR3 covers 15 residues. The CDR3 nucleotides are TGTGCCAGCAGCTTGGGGCAGGGTATGAACACTGAAGCTTTCTTT. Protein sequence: CASSLGQGMNTEAFF. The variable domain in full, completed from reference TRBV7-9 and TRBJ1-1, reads DTGVSQNPRHKITKRGQNVTFRCDPISEHNRLYWYRQTLGQGPEFLTYFQNEAQLEKSRLLSDRFSAERPKGSFSTLEIQRTEQGDSAMYLCASSLGQGMNTEAFFGQGTRLTVV.

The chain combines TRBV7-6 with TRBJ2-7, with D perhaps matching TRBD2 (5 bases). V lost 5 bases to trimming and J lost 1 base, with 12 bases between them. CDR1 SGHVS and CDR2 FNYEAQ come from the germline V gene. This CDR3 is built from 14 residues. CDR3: CASSPRRESYEQYF. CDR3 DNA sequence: TGTGCCAGCAGCCCGAGAAGGGAGTCCTACGAGCAGTACTTC.